Below, 11 T cell receptor beta chains from the same sample are listed, as sequenced in a study of T cell responses to AZD1222 COVID-19 vaccine. Profiling relied on immunoSEQ multiplex PCR, and the TCRdb table lists in-frame clones only, not all of them. This sample has roughly 100,000 clones, with 90% found just once. Here the sequenced sample was peripheral blood, taken 28 days after the second AZD1222 dose. The receptors derive from an adult who received the AZD1222 COVID-19 vaccine.

This clone has just a few counts. The chain joins TRBV3-1 (or the pseudogene TRBV3-2) to TRBJ2-5, with TRBD2 matching 9 bases. The V and J ends lost 0 bases and 1 base, in that order; junction bases with no gene match: 9. The CDR3 extends over 18 amino acids. CDR1 LGHDT and CDR2 YNNKEL come from the germline V gene (reference sequence). The CDR3 region is CASSQDKGLAGIQETQYF. The CDR3 nucleotides are TGTGCCAGCAGCCAAGATAAAGGTCTAGCGGGGATCCAAGAGACCCAGTACTTC.

This clone has a single count. J is TRBJ2-3 and V is TRBV6-5, with D possibly matching TRBD1 (5 bases). Germline-derived CDR1 and CDR2 are MNHEY and SVGAGI. This CDR3 is 15 amino acids long. V was cut by 0 bases and J by 1 base, with 8 bases left in between. DNA of the CDR3: TGTGCCAGCAGTTACTCCGGACAACGCACAGATACGCAGTATTTT. Residues: CASSYSGQRTDTQYF.

V gene TRBV27 combines with J gene TRBJ1-5; perhaps TRBD1 as D (5 bases). CDR1 and CDR2 (germline): MNHEY, SMNVEV (reference sequence). The V end lost 6 bases, the J end lost 0 bases, and 12 bases lay between the germline ends. The CDR3 totals 15 residues. This CDR3 is CASSRERNSNQPQHF. Here the CDR3 DNA reads TGTGCCAGCAGCAGGGAAAGGAATAGCAATCAGCCCCAGCATTTT.

The genes are TRBV5-6 and TRBJ1-5; TRBD1 might be the D (6 bases). Trimming took 0 bases from V and 3 from J, leaving 7 bases between them. The CDR3 consists of 14 residues. CDR1 and CDR2 from the germline V gene are SGHDT and YYEEEE. CDR3 region: CASSLGTVNQPQHF. The CDR3 bases are TGTGCCAGCAGCTTGGGGACAGTCAATCAGCCCCAGCATTTT.

V gene TRBV9 combines with J gene TRBJ1-1; unclear D gene. With 3 bases removed from V and 4 bases from J, the gap between germline ends came to 22 bases. The length of the CDR3 is 17 residues. CDR1 and CDR2 (germline): SGDLS, YYNGEE. Written as DNA, the CDR3 is TGTGCCAGCAGCGGTGGGTCTTACGGGGAGAGTAGCACTGAAGCTTTCTTT. It encodes CASSGGSYGESSTEAFF.

This chain uses TRBV18 with TRBJ2-7, with D possibly being TRBD1 or TRBD2 (6 bases each). Deletions cut 4 bases from V and 3 bases from J, with 19 bases between. Germline V gene lookup returns CDR1 KGHSH and CDR2 LQKENI. CDR3 length equals 16 residues. The CDR3 sequence: CASSRLGGRTFYEQYF. CDR3 nucleotides: TGTGCCAGCTCACGGTTGGGGGGCCGGACTTTCTACGAGCAGTACTTC.

This clone was counted once. This chain connects TRBV6-5 to TRBJ1-5; TRBD1 is a possible D gene (5 bases). The V gene's germline CDR1 is MNHEY and CDR2 SVGAGI. Trimming shortened V by 10 bases and J by 0 bases, and 10 bases separated the two germline ends. The CDR3 totals 13 residues. The CDR3 spells CATRAYSNQPQHF. Written as DNA, the CDR3 is TGTGCCACCAGGGCCTATAGCAATCAGCCCCAGCATTTT.

CDR3 protein: CASSFGGNQPQHF. The DNA of the CDR3 is TGTGCCAGCAGCTTTGGGGGCAATCAGCCCCAGCATTTT. This sequence joins TRBV7-2 and TRBJ1-5; D is unresolved. The germline V gene encodes CDR1 SGHTA and CDR2 FQGNSA. The CDR3 sequence is 13 residues long. V lost 3 bases, J lost 2 bases, and 5 bases lay in between.

J is TRBJ1-1 and V is TRBV5-3; the D is unclear. TRBV5-3 has ORF status, its function being uncertain. Trimming cost V 5 bases and J 5 bases, with 10 bases left between them. The CDR3 totals 12 residues. The CDR3 here is CARSSTVTEAFF. CDR3 DNA sequence: TGTGCCAGAAGTTCGACCGTTACTGAAGCTTTCTTT.

This sequence joins TRBV6-2 or TRBV6-3 and TRBJ1-1; 9 nucleotides match TRBD1. CDR1 MNHEY and CDR2 SVGEGT come from the germline V gene. There are 18 residues in the CDR3. With 0 bases clipped from V and 3 bases from J, the junction kept 11 bases outside the gene matches. In DNA, the CDR3 is TGTGCCAGCAGTTACTCAACAGGGGGCGCCAGGTGGGACACTGAAGCTTTCTTT. Its translation: CASSYSTGGARWDTEAFF.

This clone has a single count. The chain uses TRBV2 and TRBJ1-1; the D gene is possibly TRBD1 (5 bases). V was cut by 2 bases and J by 2 bases, with 9 bases left in between. The CDR3 sequence is 14 residues long. Germline V gene sequence: CDR1 SNHLY, CDR2 FYNNEI. The CDR3 loop is CASSEYGGNTEAFF. The CDR3, as DNA: TGTGCCAGCAGTGAATATGGGGGTAACACTGAAGCTTTCTTT. Full variable domain (rest looked up from reference TRBV2 and TRBJ1-1): EPEVTQTPSHQVTQMGQEVILRCVPISNHLYFYWYRQILGQKVEFLVSFYNNEISEKSEIFDDQFSVERPDGSNFTLKIRSTKLEDSAMYFCASSEYGGNTEAFFGQGTRLTVV.